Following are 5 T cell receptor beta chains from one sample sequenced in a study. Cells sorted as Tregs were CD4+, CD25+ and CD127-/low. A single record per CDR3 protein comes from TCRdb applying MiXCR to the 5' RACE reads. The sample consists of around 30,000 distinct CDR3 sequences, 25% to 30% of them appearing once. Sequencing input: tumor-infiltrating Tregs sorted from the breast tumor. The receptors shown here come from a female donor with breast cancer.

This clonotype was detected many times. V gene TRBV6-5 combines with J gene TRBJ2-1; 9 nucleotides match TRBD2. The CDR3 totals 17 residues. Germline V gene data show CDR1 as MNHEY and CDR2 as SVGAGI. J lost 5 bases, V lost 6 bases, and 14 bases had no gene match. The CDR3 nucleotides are TGTGCCAGCAGCCTAGCGGGACTTACCCTGGGTGACAATGAGCAGTTCTTC. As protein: CASSLAGLTLGDNEQFF.

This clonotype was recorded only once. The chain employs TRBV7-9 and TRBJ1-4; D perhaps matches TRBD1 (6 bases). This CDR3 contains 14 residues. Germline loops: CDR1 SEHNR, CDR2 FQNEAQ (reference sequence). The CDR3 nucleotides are TGTACCTGCACCCCTAGGACGGGGGCTGAAAAACTGTTTTTT. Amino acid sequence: CTCTPRTGAEKLFF.

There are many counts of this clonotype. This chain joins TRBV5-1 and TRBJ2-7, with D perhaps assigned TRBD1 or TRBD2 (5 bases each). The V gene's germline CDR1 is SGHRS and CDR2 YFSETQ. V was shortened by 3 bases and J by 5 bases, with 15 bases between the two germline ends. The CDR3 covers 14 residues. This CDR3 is CASSSGTYIDEQYF. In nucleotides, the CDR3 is TGCGCCAGCAGCTCAGGGACGTATATCGACGAGCAGTACTTC. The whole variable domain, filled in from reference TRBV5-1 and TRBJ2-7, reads KAGVTQTPRYLIKTRGQQVTLSCSPISGHRSVSWYQQTPGQGLQFLFEYFSETQRNKGNFPGRFSGRQFSNSRSEMNVSTLELGDSALYLCASSSGTYIDEQYFGPGTRLTVT.

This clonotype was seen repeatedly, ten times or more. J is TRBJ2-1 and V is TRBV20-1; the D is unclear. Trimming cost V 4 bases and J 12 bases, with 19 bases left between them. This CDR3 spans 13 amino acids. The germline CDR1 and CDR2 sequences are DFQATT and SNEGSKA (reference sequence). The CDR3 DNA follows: TGCAGTGCTACTAGAGAAACACTTCAGGTGCAGTTCTTC. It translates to CSATRETLQVQFF.

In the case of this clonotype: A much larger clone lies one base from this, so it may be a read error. The CDR3 is CATSAHLDPNEQFF. CDR3 DNA: TGTGCCACCAGCGCCCACCTGGACCCCAATGAGCAGTTCTTC. The gene calls are TRBV15 and TRBJ2-1, with D unclear. Trimming took off 5 bases at V and 6 bases at J, with 14 bases between the two ends. CDR1 and CDR2 (germline): LNHNV, YYDKDF (reference sequence). The CDR3 is made up of 14 amino acids.